This T cell receptor (beta chain) was recovered during a study of blood T cell repertoires in COVID-19. Overall study: Donors in the United States, Italy and Spain gave samples during acute or convalescent COVID-19. Sources were T cells, B-cell-depleted T cells, or PBMCs; the material itself was cDNA or gDNA.

The CDR3 consists of 16 residues. Germline CDR1 reads LGHDT; CDR2 reads YNNKEL (reference sequence). Trimming removed 2 bases at V and 3 bases at J, with 16 bases between. Original data processing: Using reference gene primer amplification, nucleated cell counts were estimated. Clones were read by immunoSEQ multiplex PCR, and TCRdb kept only the in-frame ones, dropping some. V and J calls and clone size come straight from that table; D and trimming were deduced from the DNA. The repertoire holds approximately 98,000 clones, with 70% to 85% as singletons. The V and J genes are TRBV3-1 (or the pseudogene TRBV3-2) and TRBJ1-2, with D possibly TRBD1 on 6 matching bases. The receptor comes from a woman aged 40 to 50 with acute or convalescent COVID-19. The sequencing input was peripheral blood. The CDR3 coding sequence is TGTGCCAGCAGCCAAAGACAGGACTTTCTTCACTATGGCTACACCTTC. The encoded protein is CASSQRQDFLHYGYTF.